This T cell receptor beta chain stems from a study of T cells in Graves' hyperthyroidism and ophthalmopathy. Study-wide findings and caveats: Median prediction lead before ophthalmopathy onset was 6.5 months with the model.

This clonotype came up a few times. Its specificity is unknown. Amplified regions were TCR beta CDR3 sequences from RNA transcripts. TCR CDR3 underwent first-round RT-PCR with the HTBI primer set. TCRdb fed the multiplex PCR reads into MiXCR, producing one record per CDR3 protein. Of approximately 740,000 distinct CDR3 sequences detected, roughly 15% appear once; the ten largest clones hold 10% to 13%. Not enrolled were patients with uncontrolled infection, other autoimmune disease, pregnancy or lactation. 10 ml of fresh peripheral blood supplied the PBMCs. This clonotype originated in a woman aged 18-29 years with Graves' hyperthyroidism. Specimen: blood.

The CDR3 sequence: CASRSGGGGYTF. The CDR3 nucleotides read TGTGCCAGCAGATCGGGGGGCGGGGGCTACACCTTC. The chain links TRBV6-1 to TRBJ1-2; the D gene is possibly TRBD1 (6 bases). V was cut by 6 bases and J by 8 bases, with 13 bases left in between. The CDR3 is made up of 12 amino acids. Germline V lookup: CDR1 MNHNS, CDR2 SASEGT.